This is a list of T cell receptor beta chains from one sample in a study of Graves' ophthalmopathy and Graves' hyperthyroidism. TCRdb reanalysed the multiplex PCR reads using MiXCR and keeps one entry per CDR3 protein. The data contain some 750,000 distinct CDR3 sequences, approximately 40% of them singletons. The sample consisted of peripheral blood. The receptors were sampled from an adult man with Graves' ophthalmopathy. Both conserved end residues are part of each CDR3. Fields, in order: D gene, clone size, V gene, J gene, CDR3 DNA, CDR3 protein. D genes are given only for firm matches. Part of the rows lack a size; the others show once, few, many or a class for expanded clones.

NA	many	TRBV7-2	TRBJ2-5	TGTGCCAGCAGCAGGCCCCCCCGAGTGCAAGAGACCCAGTACTTC	CASSRPPRVQETQYF
TRBD2	NA	TRBV7-2	TRBJ2-5	TGTGCCAGCAGCTTGGATCTACTAGCGGGAGGGAGAGAGACCCAGTACTTC	CASSLDLLAGGRETQYF
TRBD1	NA	TRBV5-6	TRBJ2-7	TGTGCCAGCAGCCAGGACAGGGGGCTTCTGGAGCAGTACTTC	CASSQDRGLLEQYF
NA	once	TRBV10-3	TRBJ2-1	TGTGCCAGCACCAAGCTAACTAGCCGCAATGAGCAGTTCTTC	CASTKLTSRNEQFF
NA	NA	TRBV7-8	TRBJ1-2	TGTGCCAGCAGCTTAGGGTGGGGCTATGGCTACACCTTC	CASSLGWGYGYTF
NA	NA	TRBV30	TRBJ2-7	TGTGCCGCGACCGTATACTCCTACGAGCAGTACTTC	CAATVYSYEQYF
TRBD1	NA	TRBV2	TRBJ2-7	TGTGCCAGCAGTTGGGACAGGGGAAGCTCCTACGAGCAGTACTTC	CASSWDRGSSYEQYF
TRBD1	few	TRBV29-1	TRBJ2-7	TGCAGCGTTGGAGGGGGACAGGGGACCGGCGAGCAGTACTTC	CSVGGGQGTGEQYF
NA	many	TRBV29-1	TRBJ2-7	TGCAGCGTTGAAAGGGACCGAGGGAGTTACGAGCAGTACTTC	CSVERDRGSYEQYF
NA	few	TRBV6-5	TRBJ1-1	TGTGCCAGCAGTGAATCGTGGTCCAACACTGAAGCTTTCTTT	CASSESWSNTEAFF
TRBD2	NA	TRBV10-3	TRBJ2-7	TGTGCCATCAGTGAGTCGTTTAGAGGGAGGGTCGAGCAGTACTTC	CAISESFRGRVEQYF
TRBD1	NA	TRBV29-1	TRBJ2-1	TGCAGCGCCGGACAGGGGGCTTACAATGAGCAGTTCTTC	CSAGQGAYNEQFF
TRBD1	NA	TRBV10-3	TRBJ1-4	TGTGCCATCAGTGAGTCAGGGGGCGATGAAAAACTGTTTTTT	CAISESGGDEKLFF
NA	many	TRBV14	TRBJ1-1	TGTGCCAGCAGCCAACGGAATAGGGGGGAAGCTTTCTTT	CASSQRNRGEAFF
NA	NA	TRBV7-8	TRBJ1-1	TGTGCCAGCAGCCCTAGGTCGAGCACTGAAGCTTTCTTT	CASSPRSSTEAFF
TRBD2	NA	TRBV15	TRBJ2-7	TGTGCCACCAGCAGAGATCTAGCGGGGGGAGTCTACGAGCAGTACTTC	CATSRDLAGGVYEQYF
NA	NA	TRBV7-2	TRBJ2-2	TGCGCCAGCAGTCAAAGAGAGGGGTTCCCCGGGGAGCTGTTTTTT	CASSQREGFPGELFF
NA	many	TRBV2	TRBJ2-7	TGTGCCAGCAGTGAAGCATCGTCCCACCAGTACTTC	CASSEASSHQYF
NA	NA	TRBV10-3	TRBJ2-7	TGTGCCAGCAGTTTCCGGGGCGAGCAGCACTTC	CASSFRGEQHF
NA	NA	TRBV28	TRBJ2-5	TGTGCCGGCGAGACCCAGTACTTC	CAGETQYF
TRBD1	NA	TRBV10-3	TRBJ1-2	TGTGCCATCAGTGGACAGGGGGATCTTTATGGCTACACCTTC	CAISGQGDLYGYTF
TRBD1	NA	TRBV6-6	TRBJ2-7	TGTGCCAGCATACACCAAACCGGGACAGGGGCTTACGAGCAGTACTTC	CASIHQTGTGAYEQYF
NA	few	TRBV7-9	TRBJ2-5	TGTGCCAGCAGCTTAGGGTTTAAAGGGACTGGAGGTTTC	CASSLGFKGTGGF
NA	NA	TRBV12-3/TRBV12-4	TRBJ2-6	TGTGCCAGCAGTTTAGTTGGGACCGGTGGCTCTGGGGCCAACGTCCTGACTTTC	CASSLVGTGGSGANVLTF
TRBD1	many	TRBV10-3	TRBJ2-5	TGTGCCATCAGTGAGTCGAAGGGGGACAGAAAAGAGACCCAGTACTTC	CAISESKGDRKETQYF
NA	many	TRBV19	TRBJ1-5	TGTGCCAGTACACATAGCAATCAGCCCCAGCATTTT	CASTHSNQPQHF
NA	NA	TRBV7-2	TRBJ2-7	TGTGCCAGCAGCCCCACAGGTCGTGCTGAGCAGTACTTC	CASSPTGRAEQYF
NA	NA	TRBV12-3/TRBV12-4	TRBJ1-5	TGTGCCAGCAGTCCCACCGGGGGACCTCAGCCCCAGCATTTT	CASSPTGGPQPQHF
NA	NA	TRBV2	TRBJ2-3	TGTGCCAGCAGTGAGGAACGCACAGATACGCAGTATTTT	CASSEERTDTQYF
NA	few	TRBV28	TRBJ2-5	TGTGCCAGCAGTTTGCCCAGGGTGGAGACCCAGTACTTC	CASSLPRVETQYF
NA	few	TRBV4-2	TRBJ1-1	TGTGCCAGCAGCCAAGAAGGCGGGCGCACTGAAGCTTTCTTT	CASSQEGGRTEAFF
NA	NA	TRBV12-3/TRBV12-4	TRBJ1-2	TGTGCCAGCAGTTCAGGGACCTACTATGGCTACACCTTC	CASSSGTYYGYTF
NA	NA	TRBV9	TRBJ1-6	TGTGCCTGGAGTGTAGGACGCCCGGGGGGGGATTCACCCCTCCACTTT	CAWSVGRPGGDSPLHF
NA	few	TRBV12-3/TRBV12-4	TRBJ1-2	TGTGCCAGCAGTCAATACAGGGAGGGATATGGCTACACCTTC	CASSQYREGYGYTF
NA	NA	TRBV24-1	TRBJ1-5	TGTGCCACCAGTGACCCAGGGGCCAGTCAGCCCCAGCATTTT	CATSDPGASQPQHF
NA	NA	TRBV29-1	TRBJ2-3	TGCAGCGTAAGGGACTTCCACGCAGCAGATACGCAGTATTTT	CSVRDFHAADTQYF
TRBD1	NA	TRBV10-3	TRBJ2-5	TGTGCCATCAGCCCGGGTCAGGGGGCCGGCGAGACCCAGTACTTC	CAISPGQGAGETQYF
NA	many	TRBV2	TRBJ1-5	TGTGCCAGCAGTGAAGCGGCGGGTATAGGTCAGCCCCAGCATTTT	CASSEAAGIGQPQHF
NA	NA	TRBV2	TRBJ1-1	TGTGCCAGCAGCGTAGGAGATCGGGGGGGAGCTTTCTTT	CASSVGDRGGAFF
TRBD2	NA	TRBV12-3/TRBV12-4	TRBJ2-7	TGTGCCAGCGGCGGGAGGGATTACAGGGTCGAGCAGTACTTC	CASGGRDYRVEQYF